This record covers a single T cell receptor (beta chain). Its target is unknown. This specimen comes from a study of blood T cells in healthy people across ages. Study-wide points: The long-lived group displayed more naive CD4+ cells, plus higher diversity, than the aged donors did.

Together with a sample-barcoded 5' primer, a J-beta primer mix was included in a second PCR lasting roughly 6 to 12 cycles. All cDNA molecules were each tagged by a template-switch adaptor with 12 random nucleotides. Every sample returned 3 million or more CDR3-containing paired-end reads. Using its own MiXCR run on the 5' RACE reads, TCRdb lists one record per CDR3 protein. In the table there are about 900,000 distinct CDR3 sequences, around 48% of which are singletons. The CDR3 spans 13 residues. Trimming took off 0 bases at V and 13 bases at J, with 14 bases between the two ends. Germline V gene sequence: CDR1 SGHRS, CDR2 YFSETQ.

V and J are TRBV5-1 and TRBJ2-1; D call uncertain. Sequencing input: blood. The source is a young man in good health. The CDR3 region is CASSLDGEKTQFF. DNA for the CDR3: TGCGCCAGCAGCTTGGACGGCGAAAAGACCCAGTTCTTC.